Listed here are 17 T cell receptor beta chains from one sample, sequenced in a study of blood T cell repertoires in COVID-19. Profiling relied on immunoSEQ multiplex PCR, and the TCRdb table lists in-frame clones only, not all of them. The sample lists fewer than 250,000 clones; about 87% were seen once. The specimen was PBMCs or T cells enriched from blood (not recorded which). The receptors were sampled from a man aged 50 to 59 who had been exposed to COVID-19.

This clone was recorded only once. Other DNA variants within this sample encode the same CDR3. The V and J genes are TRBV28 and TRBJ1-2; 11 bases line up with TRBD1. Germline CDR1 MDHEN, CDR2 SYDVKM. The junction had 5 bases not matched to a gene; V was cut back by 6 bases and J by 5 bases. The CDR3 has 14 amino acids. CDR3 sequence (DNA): TGTGCCAGCAGAGGGACAGGGGGAGGGTATGGCTACACCTTC. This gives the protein CASRGTGGGYGYTF.

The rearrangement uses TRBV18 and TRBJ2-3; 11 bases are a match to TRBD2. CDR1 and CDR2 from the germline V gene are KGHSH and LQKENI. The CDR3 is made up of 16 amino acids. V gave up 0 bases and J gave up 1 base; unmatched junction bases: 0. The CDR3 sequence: CASSPPGLAGTDTQYF. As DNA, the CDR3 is TGTGCCAGCTCACCACCGGGACTAGCGGGCACAGATACGCAGTATTTT.

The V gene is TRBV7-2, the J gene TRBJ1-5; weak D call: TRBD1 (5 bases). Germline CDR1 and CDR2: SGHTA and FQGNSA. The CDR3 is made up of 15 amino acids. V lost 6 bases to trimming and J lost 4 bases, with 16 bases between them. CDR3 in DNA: TGTGCCAGCAGTTCAGGACCCGCAGGGAATCAGCCCCAGCATTTT. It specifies CASSSGPAGNQPQHF.

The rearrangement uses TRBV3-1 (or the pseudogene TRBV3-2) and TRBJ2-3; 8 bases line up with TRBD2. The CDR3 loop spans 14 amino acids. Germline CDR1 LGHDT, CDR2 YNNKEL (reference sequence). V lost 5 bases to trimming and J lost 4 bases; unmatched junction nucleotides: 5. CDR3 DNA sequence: TGTGCCAGCAGCTTGAGCGGGAGTGCAGATACGCAGTATTTT. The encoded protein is CASSLSGSADTQYF.

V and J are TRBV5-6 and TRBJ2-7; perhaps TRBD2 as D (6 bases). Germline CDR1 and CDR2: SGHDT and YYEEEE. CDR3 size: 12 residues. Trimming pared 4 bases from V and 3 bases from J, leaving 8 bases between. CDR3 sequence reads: CASSRDFYEQYV. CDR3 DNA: TGTGCCAGCAGCCGGGACTTCTACGAGCAGTACGTC.

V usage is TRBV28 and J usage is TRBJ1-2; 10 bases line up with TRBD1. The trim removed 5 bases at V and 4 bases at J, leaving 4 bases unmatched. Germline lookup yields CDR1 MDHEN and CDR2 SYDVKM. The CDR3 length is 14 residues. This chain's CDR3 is CASSPWTGGYGYTF. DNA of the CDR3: TGTGCCAGCAGTCCATGGACAGGGGGCTATGGCTACACCTTC.

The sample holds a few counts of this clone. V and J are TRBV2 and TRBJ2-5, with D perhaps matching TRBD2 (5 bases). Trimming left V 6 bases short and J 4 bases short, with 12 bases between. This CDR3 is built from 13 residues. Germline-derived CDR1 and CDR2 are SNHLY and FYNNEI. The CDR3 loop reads CASSTREGETQYF. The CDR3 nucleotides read TGTGCCAGCAGCACCCGGGAAGGAGAGACCCAGTACTTC.

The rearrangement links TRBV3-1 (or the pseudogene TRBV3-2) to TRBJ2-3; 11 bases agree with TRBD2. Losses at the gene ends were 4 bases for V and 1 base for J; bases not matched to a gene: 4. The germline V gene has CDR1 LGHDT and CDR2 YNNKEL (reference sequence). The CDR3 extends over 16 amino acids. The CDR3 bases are TGTGCCAGCAGCCCCAGACTAGCGGGACGCACAGATACGCAGTATTTT. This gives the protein CASSPRLAGRTDTQYF.

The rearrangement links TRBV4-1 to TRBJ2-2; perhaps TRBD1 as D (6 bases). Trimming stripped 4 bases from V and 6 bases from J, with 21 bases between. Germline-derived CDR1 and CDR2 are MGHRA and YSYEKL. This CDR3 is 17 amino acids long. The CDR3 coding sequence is TGCGCCAGCAGCCCCATCGGTGGGGGCTGGGGGTCCGGGGAGCTGTTTTTT. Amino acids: CASSPIGGGWGSGELFF.

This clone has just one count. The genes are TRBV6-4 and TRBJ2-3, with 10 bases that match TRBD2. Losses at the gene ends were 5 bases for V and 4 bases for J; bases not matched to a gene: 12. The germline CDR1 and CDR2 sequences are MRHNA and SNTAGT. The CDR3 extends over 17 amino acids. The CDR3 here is CASSLTPSGSGSDTQYF. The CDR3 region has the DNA TGTGCCAGCAGTCTAACTCCTAGCGGGAGTGGTTCAGATACGCAGTATTTT.

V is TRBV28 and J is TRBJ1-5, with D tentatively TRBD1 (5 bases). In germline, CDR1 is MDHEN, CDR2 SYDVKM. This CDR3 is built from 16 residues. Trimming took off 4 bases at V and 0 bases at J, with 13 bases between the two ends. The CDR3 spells CASSSVDSPSNQPQHF. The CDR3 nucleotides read TGTGCCAGCAGTTCGGTTGACAGCCCTAGCAATCAGCCCCAGCATTTT.

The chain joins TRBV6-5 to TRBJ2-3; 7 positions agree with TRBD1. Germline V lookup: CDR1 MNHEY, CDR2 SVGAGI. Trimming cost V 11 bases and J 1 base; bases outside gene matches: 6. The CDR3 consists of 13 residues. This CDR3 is CAGRDSGTDTQYF. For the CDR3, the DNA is TGTGCCGGCCGGGACAGTGGCACAGATACGCAGTATTTT.

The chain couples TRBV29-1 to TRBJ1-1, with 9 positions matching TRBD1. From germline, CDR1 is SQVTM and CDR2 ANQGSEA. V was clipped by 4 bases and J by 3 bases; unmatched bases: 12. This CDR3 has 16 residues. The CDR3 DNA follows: TGCAGCGTTGCTGGAGGGACAGGGATAATGGACACTGAAGCTTTCTTT. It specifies CSVAGGTGIMDTEAFF. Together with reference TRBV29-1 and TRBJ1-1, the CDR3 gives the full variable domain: SAVISQKPSRDICQRGTSLTIQCQVDSQVTMMFWYRQQPGQSLTLIATANQGSEATYESGFVIDKFPISRPNLTFSTLTVSNMSPEDSSIYLCSVAGGTGIMDTEAFFGQGTRLTVV.

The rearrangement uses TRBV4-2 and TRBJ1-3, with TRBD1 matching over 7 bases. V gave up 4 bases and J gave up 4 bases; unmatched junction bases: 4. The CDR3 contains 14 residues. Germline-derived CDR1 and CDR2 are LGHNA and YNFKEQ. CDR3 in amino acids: CASSLTGDGNTIYF. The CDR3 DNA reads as TGTGCCAGCAGCCTCACAGGGGACGGAAACACCATATATTTT.

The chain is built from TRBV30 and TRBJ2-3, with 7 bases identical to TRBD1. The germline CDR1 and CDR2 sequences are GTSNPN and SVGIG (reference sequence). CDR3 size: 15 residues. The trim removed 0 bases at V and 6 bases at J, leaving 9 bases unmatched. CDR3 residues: CAWSVGGLLTDTQYF. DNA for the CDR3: TGTGCCTGGAGTGTAGGGGGCCTACTAACTGATACGCAGTATTTT.

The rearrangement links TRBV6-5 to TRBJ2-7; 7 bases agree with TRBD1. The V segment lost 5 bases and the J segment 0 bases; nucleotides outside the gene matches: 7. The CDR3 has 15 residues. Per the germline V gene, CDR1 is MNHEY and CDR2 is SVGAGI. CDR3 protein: CASSLTGEISYEQYF. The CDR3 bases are TGTGCCAGCAGTCTTACAGGGGAAATCTCCTACGAGCAGTACTTC.

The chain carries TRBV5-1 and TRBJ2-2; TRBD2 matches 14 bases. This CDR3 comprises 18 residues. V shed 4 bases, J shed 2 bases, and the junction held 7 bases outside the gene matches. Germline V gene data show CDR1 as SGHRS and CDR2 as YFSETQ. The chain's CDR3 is CASSLGLAGGLNTGELFF. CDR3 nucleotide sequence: TGCGCCAGCAGCCTAGGACTAGCGGGAGGACTAAACACCGGGGAGCTGTTTTTT.